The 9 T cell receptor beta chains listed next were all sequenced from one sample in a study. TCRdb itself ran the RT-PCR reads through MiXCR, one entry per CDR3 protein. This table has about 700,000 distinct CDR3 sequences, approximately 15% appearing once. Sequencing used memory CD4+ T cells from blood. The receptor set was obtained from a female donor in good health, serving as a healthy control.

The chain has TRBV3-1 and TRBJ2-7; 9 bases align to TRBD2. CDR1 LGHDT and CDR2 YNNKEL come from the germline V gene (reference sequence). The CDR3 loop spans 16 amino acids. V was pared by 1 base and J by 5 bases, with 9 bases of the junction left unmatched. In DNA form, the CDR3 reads TGTGCCAGCAGCCAAGTAAGCGGGAGGCGGCCGGACGAGCAGTACTTC. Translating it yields CASSQVSGRRPDEQYF.

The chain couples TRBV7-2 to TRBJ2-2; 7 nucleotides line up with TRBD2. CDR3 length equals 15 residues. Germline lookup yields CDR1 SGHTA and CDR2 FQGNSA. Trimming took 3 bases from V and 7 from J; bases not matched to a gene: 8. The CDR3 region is CASSLVGGSDGELFF. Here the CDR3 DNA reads TGTGCCAGCAGCTTGGTGGGCGGGAGCGACGGGGAGCTGTTTTTT.

CDR3 sequence (DNA): TGCGCCAGCAGCCCGGGACAAGAAGACAATGAGCAGTTCTTC. Encoded protein: CASSPGQEDNEQFF. The gene calls are TRBV5-1 and TRBJ2-1; D perhaps matches TRBD1 (6 bases). The germline gives CDR1 SGHRS, CDR2 YFSETQ. Trimming removed 4 bases from V and 5 bases from J, with 13 bases in between. This CDR3 is 14 amino acids long.

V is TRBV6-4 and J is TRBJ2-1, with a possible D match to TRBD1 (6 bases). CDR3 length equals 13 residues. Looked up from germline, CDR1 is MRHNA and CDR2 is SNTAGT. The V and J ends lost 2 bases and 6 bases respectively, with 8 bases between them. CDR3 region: CASSDRGTNEQFF. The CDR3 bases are TGTGCCAGCAGTGACAGGGGGACCAATGAGCAGTTCTTC.

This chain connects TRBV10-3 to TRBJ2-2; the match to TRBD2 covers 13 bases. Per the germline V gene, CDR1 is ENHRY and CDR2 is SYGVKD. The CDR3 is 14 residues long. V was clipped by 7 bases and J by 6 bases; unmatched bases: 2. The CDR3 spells CAINGLAGAGELFF. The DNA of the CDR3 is TGTGCCATCAACGGACTAGCGGGAGCCGGGGAGCTGTTTTTT.

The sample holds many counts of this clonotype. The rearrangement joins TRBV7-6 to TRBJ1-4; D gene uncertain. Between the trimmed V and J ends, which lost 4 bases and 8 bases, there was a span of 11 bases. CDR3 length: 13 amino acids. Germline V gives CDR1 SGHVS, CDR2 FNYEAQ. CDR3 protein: CASSWAQKEKLFF. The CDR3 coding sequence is TGTGCCAGCAGCTGGGCTCAGAAAGAAAAACTGTTTTTT.

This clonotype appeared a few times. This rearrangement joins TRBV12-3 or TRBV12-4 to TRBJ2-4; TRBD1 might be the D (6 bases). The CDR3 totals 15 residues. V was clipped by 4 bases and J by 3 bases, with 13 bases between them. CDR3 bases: TGTGCCAGCAGTTGGGCAGGGGTGGACAAAAACATTCAGTACTTC. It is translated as CASSWAGVDKNIQYF.

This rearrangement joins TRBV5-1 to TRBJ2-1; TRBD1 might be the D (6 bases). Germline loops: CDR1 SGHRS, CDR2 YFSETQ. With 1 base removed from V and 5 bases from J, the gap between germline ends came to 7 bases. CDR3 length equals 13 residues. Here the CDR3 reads CASSLTGNNEQFF. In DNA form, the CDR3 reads TGCGCCAGCAGCTTGACAGGGAACAATGAGCAGTTCTTC.

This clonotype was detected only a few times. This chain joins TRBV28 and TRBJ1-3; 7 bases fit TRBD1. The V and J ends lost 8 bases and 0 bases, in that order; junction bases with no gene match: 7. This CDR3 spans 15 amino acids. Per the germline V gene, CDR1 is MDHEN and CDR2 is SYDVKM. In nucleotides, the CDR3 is TGTGCCAGCTGGCCAGGGGGTCACTCTGGAAACACCATATATTTT. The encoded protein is CASWPGGHSGNTIYF.